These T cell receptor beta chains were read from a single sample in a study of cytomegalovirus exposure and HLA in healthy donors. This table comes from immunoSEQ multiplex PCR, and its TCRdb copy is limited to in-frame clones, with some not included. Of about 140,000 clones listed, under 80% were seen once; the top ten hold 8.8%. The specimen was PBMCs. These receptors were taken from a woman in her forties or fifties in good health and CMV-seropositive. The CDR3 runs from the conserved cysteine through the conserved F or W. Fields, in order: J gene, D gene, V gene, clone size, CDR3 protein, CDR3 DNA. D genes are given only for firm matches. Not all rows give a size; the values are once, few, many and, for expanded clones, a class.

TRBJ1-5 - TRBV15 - CATSRDMRAGGQPQHF TGTGCCACCAGCAGAGATATGAGGGCCGGCGGTCAGCCCCAGCATTTT
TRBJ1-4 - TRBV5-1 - CASSLEGRSEKLFF TGCGCCAGCAGCTTGGAGGGGAGGAGTGAAAAACTGTTTTTT
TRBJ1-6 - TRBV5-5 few CASSPPSPGISPLHF TGTGCCAGCAGCCCTCCGTCGCCCGGGATTTCACCCCTCCACTTT
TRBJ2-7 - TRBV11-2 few CASSLDRPYEQYF TGTGCCAGCAGCTTAGACAGGCCATACGAGCAGTACTTC
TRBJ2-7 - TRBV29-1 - CSVEEGGDEQYF TGCAGCGTTGAAGAAGGGGGGGACGAGCAGTACTTC
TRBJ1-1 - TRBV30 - CAWSRGWNTEAFF TGTGCCTGGAGTCGGGGGTGGAACACTGAAGCTTTCTTT
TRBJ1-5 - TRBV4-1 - CASSHALQVGNQPQHF TGCGCCAGCAGCCACGCCCTGCAGGTTGGCAATCAGCCCCAGCATTTT
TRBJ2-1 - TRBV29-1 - CSVEAPGQTISVVYNEQFF TGCAGCGTTGAAGCACCGGGACAAACGATTTCAGTCGTCTACAATGAGCAGTTCTTC
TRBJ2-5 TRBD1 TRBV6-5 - CASNDRAQETQYF TGTGCCAGCAACGACAGGGCCCAAGAGACCCAGTACTTC
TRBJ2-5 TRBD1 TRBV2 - CASSEVRGKAETQYF TGTGCCAGCAGTGAAGTCAGGGGGAAGGCAGAGACCCAGTACTTC
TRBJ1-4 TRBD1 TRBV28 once CASSFGQGWANEKLFF TGTGCCAGCAGTTTTGGACAGGGCTGGGCTAATGAAAAACTGTTTTTT
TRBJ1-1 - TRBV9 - CASSVGQGNTEAFF TGTGCCAGCAGCGTAGGCCAGGGAAACACTGAAGCTTTCTTT
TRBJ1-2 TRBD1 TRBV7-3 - CASSRAGQATAGYTF TGTGCCAGCAGCCGTGCCGGACAGGCGACCGCTGGCTACACCTTC
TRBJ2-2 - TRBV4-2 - CASSQDLIRGITGELFF TGTGCCAGCAGCCAAGACCTAATAAGGGGCATCACCGGGGAGCTGTTTTTT
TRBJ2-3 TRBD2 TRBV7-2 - CASSFIAGSTDTQYF TGTGCCAGCAGCTTCATAGCGGGGAGCACAGATACGCAGTATTTT
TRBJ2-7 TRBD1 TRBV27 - CASIQRGQGTLSYEQYF TGTGCCAGCATCCAAAGGGGACAGGGGACCCTCTCCTACGAGCAGTACTTC
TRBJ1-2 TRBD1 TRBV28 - CASRTGTAYGYTF TGTGCCAGCAGAACCGGGACAGCCTATGGCTACACCTTC
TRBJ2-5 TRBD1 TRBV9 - CASGDRGFQETQYF TGTGCCAGCGGGGACAGGGGATTCCAAGAGACCCAGTACTTC
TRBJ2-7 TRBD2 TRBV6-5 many CASSYSVTSRDEQYF TGTGCCAGCAGTTACTCGGTGACTAGCAGGGACGAGCAGTACTTC
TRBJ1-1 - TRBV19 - CASSIPGIHRNTEAFF TGTGCCAGTAGTATCCCCGGCATACACAGGAACACTGAAGCTTTCTTT
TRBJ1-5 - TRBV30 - CAWNEVNQPQHF TGTGCCTGGAACGAGGTCAATCAGCCCCAGCATTTT
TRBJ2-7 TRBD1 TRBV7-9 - CASSHDRDEQYF TGTGCCAGCAGCCACGACAGGGACGAGCAGTACTTC
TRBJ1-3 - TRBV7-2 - CASTEGSGNTIYF TGTGCCAGCACCGAGGGCAGTGGAAACACCATATATTTT
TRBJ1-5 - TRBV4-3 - CASSQEMADQPQHF TGCGCCAGCAGCCAAGAAATGGCTGATCAGCCCCAGCATTTT
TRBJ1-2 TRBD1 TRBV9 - CASSQTGGLYGYTF TGTGCCAGCAGTCAGACAGGGGGACTCTATGGCTACACCTTC
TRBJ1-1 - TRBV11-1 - CASSPTGSSKGAFF TGTGCCAGCAGCCCCACCGGGAGCAGCAAGGGAGCTTTCTTT
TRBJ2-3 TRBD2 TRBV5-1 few CASSLEPPLSGQSTDTQYF TGCGCCAGCAGCTTGGAACCTCCCCTTAGCGGGCAAAGCACAGATACGCAGTATTTT
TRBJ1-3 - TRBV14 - CASSQEPPGSSGNTIYF TGTGCCAGCAGCCAAGAGCCCCCGGGGTCCTCCGGAAACACCATATATTTT
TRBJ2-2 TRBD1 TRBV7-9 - CASSGTVNTGELFF TGTGCCAGCAGCGGGACAGTGAACACCGGGGAGCTGTTTTTT
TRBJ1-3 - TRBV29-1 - CSVEDPGNTIYF TGCAGCGTTGAAGATCCGGGAAACACCATATATTTT
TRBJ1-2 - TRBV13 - CASSLRRQARWGYTF TGTGCCAGCAGCCTACGGAGACAGGCGCGCTGGGGCTACACCTTC
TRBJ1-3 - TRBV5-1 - CASSLGQGNTIYF TGCGCCAGCAGCTTGGGACAGGGAAACACCATATATTTT
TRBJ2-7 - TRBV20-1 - CSARTGVDLYF TGCAGTGCTCGAACTGGAGTAGATTTGTACTTC
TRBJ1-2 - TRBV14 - CASSQDRSANYGYTF TGTGCCAGCAGCCAAGATAGGAGCGCCAACTATGGCTACACCTTC
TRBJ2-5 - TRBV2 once CASSDSGAETQYF TGTGCCAGCAGTGACAGTGGAGCGGAGACCCAGTACTTC
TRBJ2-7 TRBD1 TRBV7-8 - CASSLAGRGLSRASNEQYF TGTGCCAGCAGCTTAGCAGGCAGGGGGCTAAGCAGAGCGTCCAACGAGCAGTACTTC
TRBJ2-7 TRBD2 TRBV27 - CASSTRLAGAYEQYF TGTGCCAGCAGTACCCGACTAGCGGGGGCCTACGAGCAGTACTTC
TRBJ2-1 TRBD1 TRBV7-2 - CASSSPGTGGPYNEQFF TGTGCCAGCAGCTCCCCCGGGACAGGGGGTCCCTACAATGAGCAGTTCTTC
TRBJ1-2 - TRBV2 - CASSGTAQDYTF TGTGCCAGCAGTGGGACAGCACAGGACTACACCTTC
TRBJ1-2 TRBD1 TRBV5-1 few CASSLSGQGASGYTF TGCGCCAGCAGCCTGAGTGGACAGGGGGCGAGTGGCTACACCTTC
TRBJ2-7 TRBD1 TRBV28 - CASSSGQGSSYEQYF TGTGCCAGCAGTTCCGGACAGGGGAGCTCCTACGAGCAGTACTTC
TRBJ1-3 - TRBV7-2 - CASSNRQADPSGNTIYF TGTGCCAGCAGCAACAGACAGGCCGACCCCTCTGGAAACACCATATATTTT
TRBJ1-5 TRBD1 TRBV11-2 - CASSSDRAQPQHF TGTGCCAGCAGCTCCGACAGGGCTCAGCCCCAGCATTTT
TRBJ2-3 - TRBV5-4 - CASSLASTDTQYF TGTGCCAGCAGCTTGGCCTCCACAGATACGCAGTATTTT
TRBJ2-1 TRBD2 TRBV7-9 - CASSRTSGGMAFSNEQFF TGTGCCAGCAGCCGAACTAGCGGGGGGATGGCATTCTCCAATGAGCAGTTCTTC
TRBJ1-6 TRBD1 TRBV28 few CASSFQGADNSPLHF TGTGCCAGCAGTTTTCAGGGGGCTGATAATTCACCCCTCCACTTT
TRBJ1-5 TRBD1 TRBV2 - CASSEMGQGYQPQHF TGTGCCAGCAGTGAAATGGGACAGGGCTATCAGCCCCAGCATTTT
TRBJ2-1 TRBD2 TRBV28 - CASSSPRTSGGAGNEQFF TGTGCCAGCAGTTCCCCCCGGACTAGCGGGGGGGCCGGGAATGAGCAGTTCTTC
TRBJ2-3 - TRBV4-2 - CASSPYRRGFYTDTQYF TGTGCCAGCAGCCCCTACCGACGGGGGTTCTACACAGATACGCAGTATTTT
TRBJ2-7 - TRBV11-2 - CASSPRADGVNEQYF TGTGCCAGCAGCCCCCGAGCCGACGGGGTCAACGAGCAGTACTTC
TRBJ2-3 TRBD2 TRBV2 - CASGTSGGLSTDTQYF TGTGCCAGTGGGACTAGCGGGGGGTTGAGCACAGATACGCAGTATTTT
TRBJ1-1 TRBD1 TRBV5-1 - CASSSPTGATEAFF TGCGCCAGCAGTTCGCCCACAGGGGCCACTGAAGCTTTCTTT
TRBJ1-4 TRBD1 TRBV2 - CASTSQGAANEKLFF TGTGCCAGCACTTCTCAGGGGGCGGCTAATGAAAAACTGTTTTTT
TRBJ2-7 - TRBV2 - CASTRENEQYF TGTGCCAGCACCCGGGAGAACGAGCAGTACTTC
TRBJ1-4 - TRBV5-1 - CASSLGQYEKLFF TGCGCCAGCAGCTTGGGACAGTATGAAAAACTGTTTTTT
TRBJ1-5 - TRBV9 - CASSASSGSQPQHF TGTGCCAGCAGCGCCAGCTCCGGGAGCCAGCCCCAGCATTTT
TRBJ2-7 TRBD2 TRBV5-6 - CASSGVTSGGPSSYEQYF TGTGCCAGCAGCGGGGTGACTAGCGGGGGCCCCTCCTCCTACGAGCAGTACTTC